The 7 T cell receptor beta chains listed next were all sequenced from one sample in a study of T cell repertoires in cytomegalovirus infection. TCRdb re-called the reads with MiXCR, one entry per CDR3 protein. The sample has around 530,000 distinct CDR3 sequences; around 27% are singletons. Sequences were obtained from PBMCs. All receptors come from a human donor in good health (CMV status not recorded). Some clones in this sample may be carry-over from other donors' samples.

This clonotype was picked up many times. The V gene is TRBV7-2, the J gene TRBJ2-7, with D perhaps matching TRBD1 or TRBD2 (5 bases each). V gave up 3 bases and J gave up 0 bases, with 15 bases separating them. Germline lookup yields CDR1 SGHTA and CDR2 FQGNSA. This CDR3 comprises 16 residues. In DNA form, the CDR3 reads TGTGCCAGCAGCTTTATCCCGGGACCAAGCTCCTACGAGCAGTACTTC. Its protein is CASSFIPGPSSYEQYF.

The CDR3 DNA sequence: TGTGCCAGCAGTTTAATCGGGGCGCCAGATACGCAGTATTTT. Its translation is CASSLIGAPDTQYF. The V gene is TRBV28, the J gene TRBJ2-3; the D call may be TRBD1 or TRBD2 (5 bases each). Looked up from germline, CDR1 is MDHEN and CDR2 is SYDVKM. The CDR3 sequence is 14 residues long. The germline V and J ends were trimmed by 2 bases and 4 bases, with 10 bases remaining between them.

The chain combines TRBV7-9 with TRBJ2-1; TRBD2 agrees at 13 bases. V shed 5 bases and J 10 bases; nucleotides not matched to a gene: 8. The CDR3 is made up of 15 amino acids. CDR1 is SEHNR, CDR2 FQNEAQ, per germline (reference sequence). CDR3 DNA: TGTGCCAGCAGCACAACTAGCGGGAGGGCCGAGGAGCAGTTCTTC. Translation gives CASSTTSGRAEEQFF.

The table lists this clonotype with a few counts. The chain couples TRBV6-5 to TRBJ2-3, with 7 bases aligning to TRBD2. Losses at the gene ends were 0 bases for V and 5 bases for J; bases not matched to a gene: 8. CDR1 and CDR2 (germline): MNHEY, SVGAGI. This CDR3 is built from 16 residues. CDR3: CASSYSTVAGGDTQYF. The CDR3 bases are TGTGCCAGCAGTTACTCAACGGTAGCGGGTGGAGATACGCAGTATTTT.

In the case of this clonotype: A read error may explain this, as a much larger clone is one base away. The gene calls are TRBV7-6 and TRBJ2-5, with D possibly matching TRBD2 (5 bases). CDR3 length: 14 amino acids. The V gene's germline CDR1 is SGHVS and CDR2 FNYEAQ. Trimming took off 5 bases at V and 5 bases at J, with 15 bases between the two ends. In nucleotides, the CDR3 is TGTGCCAGCAGCCCCTCGGTTAGCGCTGAGACCCAGTACTTC. As protein: CASSPSVSAETQYF.

V usage is TRBV6-5 and J usage is TRBJ2-3; the match to TRBD2 covers 8 bases. Germline assignment: CDR1 MNHEY and CDR2 SVGAGI. The CDR3 runs 15 residues. V trimming: 4 bases; J trimming: 3 bases; junction bases outside the gene matches: 6. Here the CDR3 reads CASSSGASGTDTQYF. CDR3 sequence (DNA): TGTGCCAGCAGTTCAGGGGCTAGCGGGACAGATACGCAGTATTTT.

The chain joins TRBV5-6 to TRBJ2-7; D not resolved. Germline assignment: CDR1 SGHDT and CDR2 YYEEEE. The germline V and J ends were trimmed by 0 bases and 6 bases, with 10 bases remaining between them. This CDR3 contains 13 residues. CDR3 coding DNA: TGTGCCAGCAGCTTGGGGCGGCGCGGCGAGCAGTACGTC. This sequence encodes CASSLGRRGEQYV.